Presented here are 20 T cell receptor beta chains from one specimen sequenced in a study of blood T cell repertoires in COVID-19. Clones were sequenced by immunoSEQ multiplex PCR, and TCRdb holds only the in-frame ones, with some missing. The sample contains 130,000 or so clones, less than 85% of which appear only once. Material: peripheral blood. These receptors came from a woman of 80 years or more with acute or convalescent COVID-19.

V and J are TRBV3-1 (or the pseudogene TRBV3-2) and TRBJ1-1; D call uncertain. V was pared by 1 base and J by 5 bases, with 11 bases between. Germline V gene lookup returns CDR1 LGHDT and CDR2 YNNKEL (reference sequence). CDR3 length: 14 amino acids. Here the CDR3 DNA reads TGTGCCAGCAGCCAAGTTTCAGGCGGGACTGAAGCTTTCTTT. Protein: CASSQVSGGTEAFF.

The chain has TRBV6-1 and TRBJ1-4; tentative D call: TRBD1 (5 bases). Germline CDR1 reads MNHNS; CDR2 reads SASEGT. Trimming cost V 3 bases and J 2 bases, with 13 bases left between them. The CDR3 runs to 16 residues. CDR3 protein: CASSDPSGLTNEKLFF. For the CDR3, the DNA is TGTGCCAGCAGTGACCCGTCAGGGTTGACTAATGAAAAACTGTTTTTT.

The J gene is TRBJ1-1, the V gene TRBV21-1. TRBV21-1 has pseudogene status. The CDR3 runs to 11 residues. Here the CDR3 DNA reads TGTGCCAGCTTGGGGGGGTCGGCAGCTTTCTTT. Its protein product is CASLGGSAAFF.

The chain uses TRBV7-9 and TRBJ1-1; D uncertain. Trimming shortened V by 1 base and J by 1 base, and 7 bases separated the two germline ends. Germline-derived CDR1 and CDR2 are SEHNR and FQNEAQ (reference sequence). This CDR3 comprises 14 residues. The DNA of the CDR3 is TGTGCCAGCAGCTTAGAGGGAGGGAACACTGAAGCTTTCTTT. Translation: CASSLEGGNTEAFF. The entire variable domain, with the rest obtained from reference TRBV7-9 and TRBJ1-1, is as follows: DTGVSQNPRHKITKRGQNVTFRCDPISEHNRLYWYRQTLGQGPEFLTYFQNEAQLEKSRLLSDRFSAERPKGSFSTLEIQRTEQGDSAMYLCASSLEGGNTEAFFGQGTRLTVV.

The chain uses TRBV11-2 and TRBJ1-2; TRBD1 matches 8 bases. V shed 6 bases and J 8 bases; nucleotides not matched to a gene: 5. The CDR3 totals 12 residues. Germline-derived CDR1 and CDR2 are SGHAT and FQNNGV. The CDR3 DNA follows: TGTGCCAGCAGGGGGACAGGATTCGGCTACACCTTC. Translation: CASRGTGFGYTF.

This chain uses TRBV7-9 with TRBJ1-2; 9 bases are shared with TRBD1. Trimming cost V 6 bases and J 1 base; bases outside gene matches: 3. The CDR3 is made up of 14 amino acids. The germline CDR1 and CDR2 sequences are SEHNR and FQNEAQ (reference sequence). The CDR3 DNA is TGTGCCAGCAGGCGGACAGGGGTTAACTATGGCTACACCTTC. This codes for CASRRTGVNYGYTF.

CDR3 in amino acids: CASSLAIYEQYF. The CDR3 DNA reads TGTGCCAGCAGCTTGGCCATCTACGAGCAGTACTTC. This sequence joins TRBV5-8 and TRBJ2-7, with D unresolved. The germline gives CDR1 SGHTS, CDR2 YDEGEE. This CDR3 is 12 amino acids long. V was pared by 0 bases and J by 3 bases, with 4 bases between.

The chain combines TRBV7-2 with TRBJ2-1, with 8 positions matching TRBD1. V was clipped by 3 bases and J by 0 bases; unmatched bases: 4. The CDR3 consists of 16 residues. Germline V gene lookup returns CDR1 SGHTA and CDR2 FQGNSA. The CDR3: CASSFQGAFSYNEQFF. CDR3 nucleotide sequence: TGTGCCAGCAGCTTTCAGGGGGCTTTCTCCTACAATGAGCAGTTCTTC.

This clone came up a few times. This sequence joins TRBV24-1 and TRBJ1-2; 8 bases match TRBD1. Trimming cost V 0 bases and J 4 bases; bases outside gene matches: 6. Germline CDR1 is KGHDR and CDR2 is SFDVKD. This CDR3 contains 16 residues. In DNA form, the CDR3 reads TGTGCCACCAGTGATTTGTGGAGACAGGGGAGCTATGGCTACACCTTC. Amino acids: CATSDLWRQGSYGYTF.

The gene calls are TRBV6-5 and TRBJ2-5; TRBD2 agrees at 11 bases. CDR1 MNHEY and CDR2 SVGAGI come from the germline V gene. CDR3 size: 16 residues. The J segment lost 5 bases and the V segment lost 0 bases, leaving 5 bases of the junction unmatched. The DNA for the CDR3 is TGTGCCAGCAGTTACTCGAGACTAGCGGGGCGGGAGACCCAGTACTTC. This encodes CASSYSRLAGRETQYF.

This rearrangement joins TRBV4-3 to TRBJ2-2; 7 bases align to TRBD1. Germline CDR1 and CDR2: LGHNA and YSLEER. The CDR3 covers 15 residues. V was clipped by 5 bases and J by 0 bases; unmatched bases: 3. The CDR3 loop is CASSSGTANTGELFF. CDR3 bases: TGCGCCAGCAGCTCCGGGACAGCGAACACCGGGGAGCTGTTTTTT.

The genes are TRBV7-9 and TRBJ2-3; 11 bases fit TRBD2. J lost 15 bases, V lost 2 bases, and 7 bases had no gene match. Per germline, CDR1 SEHNR and CDR2 FQNEAQ (reference sequence). CDR3 length: 13 residues. The CDR3 here is CASSLSASGRQYF. Written as DNA, the CDR3 is TGTGCCAGCAGCTTAAGCGCTAGCGGGAGGCAATATTTT.

The chain joins TRBV4-3 to TRBJ2-1; TRBD2 matches 10 bases. The CDR3 is 16 residues long. Trimming at V came to 4 bases and at J to 4 bases, leaving 7 bases not matched to a gene. Germline CDR1 reads LGHNA; CDR2 reads YSLEER. CDR3: CASSRGGTSEYNEQFF. The CDR3 DNA reads as TGCGCCAGCAGCCGAGGGGGGACTAGCGAGTACAATGAGCAGTTCTTC.

This clone was detected a few times. The genes are TRBV3-1 (or the pseudogene TRBV3-2) and TRBJ2-5, with D tentatively TRBD2 (7 bases). Germline CDR1 LGHDT, CDR2 YNNKEL (reference sequence). This CDR3 region has 15 residues. With 8 bases removed from V and 5 bases from J, the gap between germline ends came to 21 bases. In DNA form, the CDR3 reads TGTGCCAGCGGGAGGGGGGGCCCTTTGTCCGAGACCCAGTACTTC. Translation gives CASGRGGPLSETQYF.

The genes are TRBV18 and TRBJ2-3, with TRBD2 matching 15 bases. Germline CDR1 and CDR2: KGHSH and LQKENI. V lost 4 bases to trimming and J lost 4 bases; unmatched junction nucleotides: 3. The CDR3 is made up of 16 amino acids. The CDR3 sequence: CASSRGLAGGADTQYF. The CDR3 DNA reads TGTGCCAGCTCACGAGGACTAGCGGGGGGGGCAGATACGCAGTATTTT.

The chain has TRBV11-2 and TRBJ2-7; TRBD1 matches at 10 bases. CDR3 size: 14 residues. V was clipped by 3 bases and J by 4 bases; unmatched bases: 3. Germline V gene sequence: CDR1 SGHAT, CDR2 FQNNGV. The CDR3 DNA follows: TGTGCCAGCAGCTTTGCGGACAGGGGGTACGAGCAGTACTTC. This codes for CASSFADRGYEQYF.

The chain recombines TRBV12-3 or TRBV12-4 with TRBJ1-2; 8 nucleotides align to TRBD1. With 5 bases clipped from V and 4 bases from J, the junction kept 0 bases outside the gene matches. The CDR3 has 12 amino acids. The CDR3 protein is CASSDRGYGYTF. DNA of the CDR3: TGTGCCAGCAGTGACAGGGGCTATGGCTACACCTTC.

The rearrangement uses TRBV13 and TRBJ1-5, with TRBD1 matching 8 bases. Germline assignment: CDR1 PRHDT and CDR2 FYEKMQ (reference sequence). Losses at the gene ends were 5 bases for V and 8 bases for J; bases not matched to a gene: 8. The CDR3 runs to 14 residues. The CDR3 nucleotides are TGTGCCAGCAGCCAAGGACAGGGTGGGAAGCCCCAGCATTTT. This gives the protein CASSQGQGGKPQHF.

The chain uses TRBV5-6 and TRBJ2-5; TRBD2 matches 9 bases. The length of the CDR3 is 19 residues. The germline V gene encodes CDR1 SGHDT and CDR2 YYEEEE. Germline trimming cut 0 bases from V and 0 bases from J; bases unmatched to any gene: 12. The CDR3: CASSLGPQRGDPYQETQYF. The CDR3 DNA is TGTGCCAGCAGCTTGGGGCCCCAGCGGGGGGACCCGTACCAAGAGACCCAGTACTTC.

The rearrangement uses TRBV11-2 and TRBJ2-7, with 9 bases matching TRBD2. Germline lookup yields CDR1 SGHAT and CDR2 FQNNGV. This CDR3 is built from 14 residues. V was pared by 1 base and J by 6 bases, with 4 bases of the junction left unmatched. CDR3 amino acids: CASSLGVSGSEQYF. CDR3 in DNA: TGTGCCAGCAGCTTAGGGGTTAGCGGGAGCGAGCAGTACTTC.